One sample yielded the 10 T cell receptor beta chains listed below, sequenced in a study of OX40 agonist ivuxolimab in advanced cancers. Library preparation was by the immunoSEQ multiplex PCR assay. Entries here come from immuneACCESS through TCRdb and include only in-frame sequences with V and J called. Some clones fail to appear in such tables; in the studies checked, an unresolved V gene covers under half of the shortfall, and the cause of the remainder is unknown. For this sample the table gives nearly 60,000 clones, of which over 75% were detected only once. The ten largest clones add up to approximately 0.7% of the sample. This specimen was CD4+ or CD8+ T cells sorted from blood, taken in a trial of the OX40 agonist ivuxolimab. These receptors were collected from an adult with an advanced solid tumor such as melanoma, head and neck, liver or kidney cancer.

The chain carries TRBV5-6 and TRBJ2-2, with D perhaps TRBD2 (6 bases). The V gene lost 0 bases and the J gene lost 4 bases, with 10 bases spanning the gap. The CDR3 totals 15 residues. Germline V gene sequence: CDR1 SGHDT, CDR2 YYEEEE. CDR3 sequence reads: CASSLGAGGTGELFF. Written as DNA, the CDR3 is TGTGCCAGCAGCTTGGGCGCCGGGGGCACCGGGGAGCTGTTTTTT.

This chain connects TRBV6-1 to TRBJ1-1; 7 positions agree with TRBD1. This CDR3 is 11 amino acids long. Germline CDR1 is MNHNS and CDR2 is SASEGT. V was clipped by 6 bases and J by 5 bases; unmatched bases: 0. CDR3 amino acids: CASRGQTEAFF. CDR3 DNA: TGTGCCAGCAGGGGACAGACTGAAGCTTTCTTT.

The V gene is TRBV2, the J gene TRBJ1-2; no definite D call. This CDR3 is built from 14 residues. Trimming cost V 0 bases and J 0 bases, with 5 bases left between them. In germline, CDR1 is SNHLY, CDR2 FYNNEI. The CDR3 DNA reads TGTGCCAGCAGTGAAGCGACGGCTAACTATGGCTACACCTTC. This encodes CASSEATANYGYTF.

The V gene is TRBV11-3, the J gene TRBJ2-5; the D gene is possibly TRBD2 (6 bases). The germline V gene has CDR1 SGHNT and CDR2 YENEEA. The CDR3 is made up of 15 amino acids. The V end was cut by 5 bases, the J end by 4 bases, with 17 bases between. The CDR3 nucleotides are TGTGCCAGCAGCCCACCCGGAGGAGGGCGAGAGACCCAGTACTTC. It translates to CASSPPGGGRETQYF.

The rearrangement uses TRBV2 and TRBJ1-6; unclear D gene. V lost 6 bases to trimming and J lost 7 bases, with 10 bases between them. CDR1 SNHLY and CDR2 FYNNEI come from the germline V gene. The CDR3 loop spans 13 amino acids. For the CDR3, the DNA is TGTGCCAGCAGCCCTCAGGAGAATTCACCCCTCCACTTT. It yields the protein CASSPQENSPLHF. Drawing the rest from reference TRBV2 and TRBJ1-6, the complete variable domain is EPEVTQTPSHQVTQMGQEVILRCVPISNHLYFYWYRQILGQKVEFLVSFYNNEISEKSEIFDDQFSVERPDGSNFTLKIRSTKLEDSAMYFCASSPQENSPLHFGNGTRLTVT.

The chain links TRBV11-1 to TRBJ2-5; a possible D gene is TRBD1 (5 bases). The length of the CDR3 is 14 residues. V was shortened by 1 base and J by 5 bases, with 11 bases between the two germline ends. Looked up from germline, CDR1 is SGHAT and CDR2 is FQDESV (reference sequence). The CDR3 sequence is CASSLEAGLETQYF. CDR3 DNA sequence: TGTGCCAGCAGCTTAGAGGCAGGGCTTGAGACCCAGTACTTC.

The chain is built from TRBV28 and TRBJ2-1; 10 bases fit TRBD2. V lost 3 bases to trimming and J lost 4 bases; unmatched junction nucleotides: 6. CDR1 MDHEN and CDR2 SYDVKM come from the germline V gene. The CDR3 spans 16 residues. CDR3 DNA: TGTGCCAGCAGTTTCTCTAGCGGGGGACCGTACAATGAGCAGTTCTTC. Translating gives CASSFSSGGPYNEQFF.

The chain has TRBV5-8 and TRBJ1-1; TRBD1 matches 8 bases. The CDR3 runs to 15 residues. Germline V gene sequence: CDR1 SGHTS, CDR2 YDEGEE. Trimming took 3 bases from V and 1 from J; bases not matched to a gene: 5. The CDR3 DNA follows: TGTGCCAGCAGCTCGGGACAGGCGGGGAACACTGAAGCTTTCTTT. Encoded protein: CASSSGQAGNTEAFF.

The chain has TRBV29-1 and TRBJ2-5; TRBD2 might be the D (6 bases). There are 10 residues in the CDR3. Germline values: CDR1 SQVTM, CDR2 ANQGSEA. V lost 0 bases to trimming and J lost 10 bases, with 6 bases between them. Written as DNA, the CDR3 is TGCAGCGTTGAAGAGGAGGGCCAGTACTTC. Translated, it gives CSVEEEGQYF. The full variable domain, with the rest looked up from reference TRBV29-1 and TRBJ2-5, is SAVISQKPSRDICQRGTSLTIQCQVDSQVTMMFWYRQQPGQSLTLIATANQGSEATYESGFVIDKFPISRPNLTFSTLTVSNMSPEDSSIYLCSVEEEGQYFGPGTRLLVL.

This sequence joins TRBV5-4 and TRBJ2-6, with TRBD1 as a possible D gene (7 bases). This CDR3 contains 15 residues. CDR1 SGHNT and CDR2 YYREEE come from the germline V gene (reference sequence). V gave up 4 bases and J gave up 2 bases, with 10 bases separating them. The CDR3, as DNA: TGTGCCAGCAGCCCAGGGGGGCCTGGGGCCAACGTCCTGACTTTC. Residues: CASSPGGPGANVLTF. The full variable domain, its missing parts supplied by reference TRBV5-4 and TRBJ2-6, is ETGVTQSPTHLIKTRGQQVTLRCSSQSGHNTVSWYQQALGQGPQFIFQYYREEENGRGNFPPRFSGLQFPNYSSELNVNALELDDSALYLCASSPGGPGANVLTFGAGSRLTVL.